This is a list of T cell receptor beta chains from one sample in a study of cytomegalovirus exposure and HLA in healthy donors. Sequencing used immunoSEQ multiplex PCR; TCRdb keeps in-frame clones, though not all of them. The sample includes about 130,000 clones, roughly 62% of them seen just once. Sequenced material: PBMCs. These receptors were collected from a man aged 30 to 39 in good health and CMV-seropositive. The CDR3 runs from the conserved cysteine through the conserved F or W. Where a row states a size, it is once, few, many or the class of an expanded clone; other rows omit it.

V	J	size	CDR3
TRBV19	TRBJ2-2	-	CATLGQAPTGELFF
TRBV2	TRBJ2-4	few	CASEPPRGQRYF
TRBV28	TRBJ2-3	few	CASSSYLPTSLDTQYF
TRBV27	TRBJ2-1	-	CASSLFGGLNYNEQFF
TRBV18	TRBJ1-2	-	CASSPLQGRDGYTF
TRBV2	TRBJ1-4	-	CASRDDRGGLFF
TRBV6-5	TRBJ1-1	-	CASSPVRPGVPEAFF
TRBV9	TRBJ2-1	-	CASSPGTGSYNEQFF
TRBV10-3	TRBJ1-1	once	CAISESRANTEAFF
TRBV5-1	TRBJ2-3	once	CASSSLHRGTDTQYF
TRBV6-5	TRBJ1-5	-	CASAGQMNQPQHF
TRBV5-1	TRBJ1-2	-	CASSSPYDRNNYGYTF
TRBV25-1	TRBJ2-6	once	CASQGRHASGANVLTF
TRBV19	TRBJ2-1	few	CASSIGRAGAYNEQFF
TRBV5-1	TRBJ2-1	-	CASSQLAVEVKQFF
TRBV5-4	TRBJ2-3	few	CASSREEDTQYF
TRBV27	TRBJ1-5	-	CASSFESFSPQHF
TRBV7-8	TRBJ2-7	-	CASSSGQHYEQYF
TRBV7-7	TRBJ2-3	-	CASSLGLTDTQYF
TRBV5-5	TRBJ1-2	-	CASSSSLDRGYGYTF
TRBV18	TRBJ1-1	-	CASSPGQTGAEAFF
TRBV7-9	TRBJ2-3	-	CASSSLLGRETVPDTQYF
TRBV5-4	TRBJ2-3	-	CASSLAGRGIIMDTQYF
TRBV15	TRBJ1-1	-	CATSRVDRLNTEAFF
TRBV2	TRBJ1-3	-	CASSETGQVGGNTIYF
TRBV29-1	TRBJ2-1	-	CSVEQGYEQFF
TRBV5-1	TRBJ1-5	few	CASSLQDRGFSNQPQHF
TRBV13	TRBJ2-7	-	CASSLGILAEHYEQYF
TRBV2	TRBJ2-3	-	CASSLQGPDTQYF
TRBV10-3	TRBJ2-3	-	CAISQGYTDTQYF
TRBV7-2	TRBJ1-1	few	CASSPAGLKAFF
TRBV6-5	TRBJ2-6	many	CASSYVSGANVLTF
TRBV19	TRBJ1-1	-	CASSTTPEATEAFF
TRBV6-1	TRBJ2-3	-	CASSAIPGHSTDTQYF
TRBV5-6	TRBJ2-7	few	CASSLGLAVYEQYF
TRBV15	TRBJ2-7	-	CATSREGQGMGEQYF
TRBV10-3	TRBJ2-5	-	CAISAPGGETQYF
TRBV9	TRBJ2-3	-	CASSPGTSGSSADTQYF
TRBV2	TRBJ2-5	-	CASSDRAYQETQYF
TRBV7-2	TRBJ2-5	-	CASSPDRDQETQYF
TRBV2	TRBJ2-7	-	CASRRDLNEQYF
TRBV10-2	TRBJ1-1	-	CASSDLRQGITEAFF
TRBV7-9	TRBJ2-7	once	CASSDRDRGYEQYF
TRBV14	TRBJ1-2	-	CASSQVHRGGSYGYTF
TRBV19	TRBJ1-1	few	CASSLYRQGATEAFF
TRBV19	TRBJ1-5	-	CASSREQGNQPQHF
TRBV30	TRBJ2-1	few	CAWGLREFSYNEQFF
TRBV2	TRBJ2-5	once	CASSVGTGGETQYF
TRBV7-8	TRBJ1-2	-	CASSLVGPGQGTYGYTF
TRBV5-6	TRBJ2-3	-	CASMTGGPADTQYF